This T cell receptor beta chain was captured in a study of shared clonotypes between healthy human individuals (dated by TCRdb to about 2020). With respect to the entire study: The cohort comprised a couple of women and a few men aged 18 to 49 years. Libraries were prepared and TCR repertoires were sequenced by different laboratories using diverse techniques, in order to increase sequencing depth and limit assay-specific biases. Each donor's leukapheresis produced roughly between roughly 0.85 and 10 billion PBMCs. Per donor, three plates each were used for CD4 naive and CD4 memory, two for CD8 naive, and one for CD8 memory. The study deeply sequenced blood TCR repertoires of about 5 healthy adults to estimate repertoire size and the extent of clonotype sharing between individuals.

The germline V gene (reference sequence) specifies GTSNPN as CDR1 and SVGIG as CDR2. Counted from cysteine to phenylalanine, this CDR3 has 13 amino acids. The read is trimmed to its CDR3 DNA, 39 bases read in frame from base 1. V sheds 4 bases and J sheds 2 bases, leaving 6 bases between their ends. General study outcomes and caveats: Sampling was restricted to blood, and TCR repertoires in tissue are likely to differ from TCR repertoires in blood. Roughly 5% of naive CD4, 3.5% of naive CD8, around 2.3% of memory CD4, and roughly 0.4% of memory CD8 clonotypes were shared across several donors. Clonotypes shared by all four sorted-subset donors showed higher generation probabilities than non-shared clonotypes. Pairwise subsampling indicated that sequencing depth was expected to affect the degree of clonotype sharing among donors. Rarefaction of sorted-subset datasets indicated incomplete sequencing despite the large sequencing depth. Estimated clonotype richness was generally larger for naive than for memory subsets. The genetic and exposure-history diversity represented was limited by the small number of donors.

Healthy HIV-negative adults with no recently reported acute infections or vaccinations were included as donors. Every donor was a Caucasian adult residing in Nashville, Tennessee, USA. CD4+ T cells were enriched by magnetic negative selection, after which naive cells were positively selected on CD45RA and the negative fraction was taken as the memory subset. After blood collection by leukapheresis, PBMCs were isolated using Ficoll-Histopaque density gradient centrifugation and then cryopreserved in the vapor phase of liquid nitrogen. Purity and quantity of every magnetically sorted T cell population were checked by analytical flow cytometry. Each sorted fraction had its genomic DNA isolated and then quantified by UV absorbance on a Nanodrop 2000c. Using the deep immunoSEQ assay, multiplex PCR amplified TCR CDR3 regions from genomic DNA. Extracted genomic DNA from each cell subset was distributed evenly across all wells of several immunoSEQ 96-well plates, and each plate was treated as a replicate. Each replicate PCR for sorted subsets received 200 ng genomic DNA, equal to some 32,000 T cell genomes. The purified libraries were quantified using a Qubit 3.0 fluorometer, sized with a Bioanalyzer 2100, and then quantified again using the KAPA Library Quantification kit. Each immunoSEQ 96-well plate was sequenced on its own single-read 150-cycle Illumina NextSeq 550 flow cell. As for how the authors treated the data: Because the immunoSEQ output held only junctional sequences and lacked quality scores, the filtering could not match the filtering applied to full-length reads. To assign V/J genes and CDR3, sequences were annotated using PyIR, a Python wrapper for IgBLAST v1.9, with IMGT germline references. Reads were removed for weak V/J assignments (E-value above 1e-6), missing CDR3, stop codons, out-of-frame junctions, or ambiguous translated residues. V3J clonotypes were defined as sequences sharing an identical inferred V gene, J gene, and CDR3 amino acid sequence. Percentage overlap between repertoires was computed as shared unique clonotypes divided by the size of the smaller repertoire. Three approaches were used to assess repertoire richness: RTK rarefaction, the Chao1 estimator, and Recon v2.1 estimates of unobserved clonotypes. Generation probabilities were computed with OLGA for all TCRbeta clonotypes obtained by the gDNA method from a handful of donors. Here the immuneACCESS table is served through TCRdb, limited to in-frame sequences with V and J called. Missing clones are a known gap in these copies; in checked studies unresolved V genes cover under half, and the rest lacks a known reason. That table is the source of V, J and clone size, and D and trimming were worked out from the DNA. This sample holds 1,500,000 or so clones; roughly 96% were observed only once. Approximately 1.1% of the sample rests with the top ten.

In the case of this clone: Its antigen is still unknown. No base qualities exist here, and no much larger clone lies one base off it.

Sequences were obtained from naive CD4+ T cells sorted from blood. The cell subset or site tag for this specimen amounts to: CD45RA+ positively selected. This TCR was recovered from a man aged 30 to 45 in good health. This sequence uses TRBV30 and TRBJ2-6; the D region possibly corresponds to TRBD1 (6 bases align). The DNA sequence is as follows: TGTGCCTGGACAGGGGCTGGGGCCAACGTCCTGACTTTC. Its coded protein is CAWTGAGANVLTF. The full variable domain, completed from the reference TRBV30 and TRBJ2-6 proteins outside the CDR3, reads SQTIHQWPATLVQPVGSPLSLECTVEGTSNPNLYWYRQAAGRGLQLLFYSVGIGQISSEVPQNLSASRPQDRQFILSSKKLLLSDSGFYLCAWTGAGANVLTFGAGSRLTVL.